This entry is about one T cell receptor (beta chain). The sample belongs to a study of monozygotic twins with inflammatory bowel disease. There were eight separate reactions per sample in which cDNA was made. UMIs incorporating a 6-nucleotide sample barcode were appended by means of template switching. TCRdb reprocessed the 5' RACE reads and stores each CDR3 protein as one record, lacking DNA. Its listing shows over 150,000 distinct CDR3 sequences. The sequence derives from a human donor with ulcerative colitis or Crohn's disease, or a healthy co-twin of an affected twin (not recorded which). The sequenced sample was blood.

Here the CDR3 reads CASSEYGAGHTEAFF. V is TRBV25-1 and J is TRBJ1-1; TCRdb lists TRBD1, though no DNA is available to test this call. The V gene's germline CDR1 is MGHDK and CDR2 SYGVNS. The CDR3 loop spans 15 amino acids.